This section outlines one T cell receptor beta chain sequence together with its context. Produced via immunoSEQ multiplex PCR; TCRdb's table is partial and in-frame only. Of 180,000 or so clones listed, around 86% were seen once; the top ten hold about 6.7%. This sample was included in a study of blood T cell repertoires in COVID-19. Study-level background: Samples came from the United States, Italy and Spain, spanning acute and convalescent COVID-19. In each case, the material was cDNA or gDNA derived from T cells, B-cell-depleted T cells, or PBMCs.

V was cut by 0 bases and J by 5 bases, with 13 bases left in between. The CDR3 consists of 15 residues. Per germline, CDR1 LNHNV and CDR2 YYDKDF (reference sequence). The material sequenced was peripheral blood. This TCR was recovered from a man in his forties with acute or convalescent COVID-19. The chain combines TRBV15 with TRBJ1-1; D may be TRBD1 (6 bases). As DNA, the CDR3 is TGTGCCACCAGCAGAGAACCGTCAGGGGTAACTGAAGCTTTCTTT. Its protein product is CATSREPSGVTEAFF.